The clone carrying this TCR beta chain was recorded a few times. Antigen: not known. These data belong to a study of graft-versus-host responses after intestinal transplantation. The wider study: Isolated intestinal, liver-intestinal, or multivisceral transplants had been given to the recipients. The recipients all started with anti-thymocyte globulin induction and then took tacrolimus and steroids for roughly three years.

Sequenced by immunoSEQ multiplex PCR; TCRdb stores in-frame clones only, minus some. The sample holds about 150,000 clones; around 90% are singletons and the top ten take around 0.19%. Unmatched junction bases numbered 7, after V lost 0 bases and J lost 10 bases. CDR1 and CDR2 from the germline V gene are LGHNA and YSLEER. This CDR3 is 14 amino acids long. Whole-study findings and limits: Those patients showing graft-donor T cell macrochimerism displayed high graft-versus-host to host-versus-graft clonal ratios in allografts.

The sequence came from a human donor who received an intestinal transplant. The chain is built from TRBV4-3 and TRBJ1-1; 8 nucleotides agree with TRBD1. The input for sequencing was unstimulated CD4+ T cells sorted from spleen or lymph node cells, taken before intestinal transplant. The CDR3 region is CASSQDHSGGRAFF. CDR3 coding DNA: TGCGCCAGCAGCCAAGATCATTCAGGGGGCCGAGCTTTCTTT.